This passage covers 9 T cell receptor beta chains from one sample sequenced in a study of cytotoxic CD8 clonotypes in ibrutinib-treated CLL. The repertoire was sequenced with immunoSEQ multiplex PCR; TCRdb's copy has only in-frame clones and lacks some. The sample consists of some 140,000 clones, 84% of them appearing once. The material was PBMCs, obtained after 24 months of ibrutinib treatment. These receptors were collected from a human donor with chronic lymphocytic leukemia.

This clone was picked up one time. The V call is TRBV7-8, the J call TRBJ1-1; D is uncertain. Trimming stripped 2 bases from V and 4 bases from J, with 17 bases between. This CDR3 spans 16 amino acids. The germline V gene encodes CDR1 SGHVS and CDR2 FQNEAQ. The CDR3 coding sequence is TGTGCCAGCAGCTTAAAGCAGGCAGTGTGGGTCACTGAAGCTTTCTTT. This codes for CASSLKQAVWVTEAFF.

This clone was detected once. The rearrangement links TRBV21-1 to TRBJ2-3. TRBV21-1 is tagged as a pseudogene. The CDR3 sequence is 15 residues long. CDR3 DNA sequence: TGTGCCAGCAGCAAATGGGGCGGGCGCACAGATACGCAGTATTTT. This encodes CASSKWGGRTDTQYF.

The V gene is TRBV7-2, the J gene TRBJ2-7; D may match TRBD1 or TRBD2 (5 bases each). CDR3 length: 14 residues. V was trimmed by 4 bases and J by 5 bases, leaving 15 bases between them. Germline-derived CDR1 and CDR2 are SGHTA and FQGNSA. CDR3 amino acids: CASSSTPRGHEQYF. CDR3 DNA sequence: TGTGCCAGCAGCTCCACCCCCCGGGGACACGAGCAGTACTTC. Using reference TRBV7-2 and TRBJ2-7 for the parts outside the CDR3, the full variable domain is GAGVSQSPSNKVTEKGKDVELRCDPISGHTALYWYRQSLGQGLEFLIYFQGNSAPDKSGLPSDRFSAERTGGSVSTLTIQRTQQEDSAVYLCASSSTPRGHEQYFGPGTRLTVT.

This sequence joins TRBV15 and TRBJ1-1; D is perhaps TRBD1 (5 bases). Germline CDR1 is LNHNV and CDR2 is YYDKDF (reference sequence). The V and J ends lost 5 bases and 11 bases respectively, with 18 bases between them. CDR3 length equals 13 residues. CDR3 bases: TGTGCCACCAGCTCCCCTTGGGACTCCTTGGCTTTCTTT. Encoded protein: CATSSPWDSLAFF.

The chain links TRBV19 to TRBJ1-4; the D gene is possibly TRBD1 (5 bases). Trimming cost V 8 bases and J 10 bases, with 23 bases left between them. This CDR3 has 15 residues. Per the germline V gene, CDR1 is LNHDA and CDR2 is SQIVND (reference sequence). The CDR3 DNA reads as TGTGCCAGTGGGGGTTTGGCGGGATCTTTCGGAAAACTGTTTTTT. Amino acids: CASGGLAGSFGKLFF.

V is TRBV7-2 and J is TRBJ2-5; 8 positions match TRBD1. With 8 bases clipped from V and 8 bases from J, the junction kept 1 base outside the gene matches. This CDR3 has 10 residues. Germline V gene data show CDR1 as SGHTA and CDR2 as FQGNSA. The CDR3 loop reads CASGTGTQYF. DNA for the CDR3: TGTGCCAGCGGGACAGGAACCCAGTACTTC.

The chain recombines TRBV14 with TRBJ1-4; the D gene is possibly TRBD1 (5 bases). This CDR3 contains 15 residues. Looked up from germline, CDR1 is SGHDN and CDR2 is FVKESK. The ends were cut back, 3 bases at V and 7 bases at J, with 15 bases in the middle. The CDR3: CASSQDRDAGEKLFF. The CDR3 region has the DNA TGTGCCAGCAGCCAGGACCGGGACGCAGGTGAAAAACTGTTTTTT.

This clone was observed a single time. The chain is built from TRBV27 and TRBJ2-7, with 7 nucleotides matching TRBD2. The CDR3 covers 15 residues. Germline assignment: CDR1 MNHEY and CDR2 SMNVEV (reference sequence). With 4 bases clipped from V and 4 bases from J, the junction kept 10 bases outside the gene matches. The CDR3 DNA reads TGTGCCAGCAGTTCGGCCGGGACTACAGATTACGAGCAGTACTTC. Amino acids: CASSSAGTTDYEQYF.

The rearrangement joins TRBV6-1 to TRBJ1-2, with D unresolved. The CDR3 length is 12 residues. Germline lookup yields CDR1 MNHNS and CDR2 SASEGT. Trimming took off 7 bases at V and 4 bases at J, with 10 bases between the two ends. CDR3 in amino acids: CASTGASYGYTF. The CDR3 nucleotides are TGTGCCAGCACCGGAGCCTCCTATGGCTACACCTTC.